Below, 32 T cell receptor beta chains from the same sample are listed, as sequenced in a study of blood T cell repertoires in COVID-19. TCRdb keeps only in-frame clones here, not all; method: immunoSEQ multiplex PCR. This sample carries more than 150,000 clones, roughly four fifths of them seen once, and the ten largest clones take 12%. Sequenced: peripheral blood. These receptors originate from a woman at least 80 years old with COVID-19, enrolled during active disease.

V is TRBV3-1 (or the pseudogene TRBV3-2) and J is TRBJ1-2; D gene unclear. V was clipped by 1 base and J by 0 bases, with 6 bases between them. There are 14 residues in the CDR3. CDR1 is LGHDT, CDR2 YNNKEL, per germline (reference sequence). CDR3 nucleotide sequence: TGTGCCAGCAGCCAAGGTGCGTCTAACTATGGCTACACCTTC. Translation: CASSQGASNYGYTF.

The CDR3 region is CASSGLGATQETQYF. CDR3 sequence (DNA): TGTGCCAGCAGCGGCCTCGGAGCAACACAAGAGACCCAGTACTTC. The genes are TRBV5-4 and TRBJ2-5; the D is unclear. Trimming pared 4 bases from V and 2 bases from J, leaving 15 bases between. The germline CDR1 and CDR2 sequences are SGHNT and YYREEE (reference sequence). This CDR3 has 15 residues.

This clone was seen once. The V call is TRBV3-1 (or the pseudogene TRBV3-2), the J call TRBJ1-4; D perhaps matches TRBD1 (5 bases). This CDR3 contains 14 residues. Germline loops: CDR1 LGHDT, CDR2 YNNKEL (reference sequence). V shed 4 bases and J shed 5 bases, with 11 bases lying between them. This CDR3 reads CASSRGRVNEKLFF. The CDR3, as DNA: TGTGCCAGCAGCCGGGGCAGGGTGAATGAAAAACTGTTTTTT.

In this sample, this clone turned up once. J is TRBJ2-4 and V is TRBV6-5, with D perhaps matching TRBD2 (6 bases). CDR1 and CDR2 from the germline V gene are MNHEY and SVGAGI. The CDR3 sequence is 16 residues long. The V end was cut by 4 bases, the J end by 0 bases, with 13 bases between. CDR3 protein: CASSSGSSLAKNIQYF. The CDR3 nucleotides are TGTGCCAGCAGTTCCGGGAGCTCTCTAGCCAAAAACATTCAGTACTTC.

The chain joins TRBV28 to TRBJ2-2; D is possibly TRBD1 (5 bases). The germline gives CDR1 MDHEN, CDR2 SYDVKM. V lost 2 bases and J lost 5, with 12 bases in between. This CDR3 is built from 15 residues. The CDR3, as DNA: TGTGCCAGCAGTTTACTTGGTGGGGCTACCGGGGAGCTGTTTTTT. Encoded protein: CASSLLGGATGELFF.

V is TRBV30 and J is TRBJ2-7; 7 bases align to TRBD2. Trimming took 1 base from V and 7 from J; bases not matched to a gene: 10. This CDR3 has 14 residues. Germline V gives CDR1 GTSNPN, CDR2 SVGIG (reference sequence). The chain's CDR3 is CAWSGGGSPLEQYF. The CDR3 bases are TGTGCCTGGAGTGGGGGGGGTAGTCCCCTGGAGCAGTACTTC. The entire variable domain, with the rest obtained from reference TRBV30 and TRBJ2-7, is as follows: SQTIHQWPATLVQPVGSPLSLECTVEGTSNPNLYWYRQAAGRGLQLLFYSVGIGQISSEVPQNLSASRPQDRQFILSSKKLLLSDSGFYLCAWSGGGSPLEQYFGPGTRLTVT.

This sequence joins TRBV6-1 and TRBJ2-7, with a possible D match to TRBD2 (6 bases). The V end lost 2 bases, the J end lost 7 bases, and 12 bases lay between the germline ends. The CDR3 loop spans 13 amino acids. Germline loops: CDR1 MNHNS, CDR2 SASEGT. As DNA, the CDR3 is TGTGCCAGCAGTGAAAACGGGCGGGATGAGCAGTACTTC. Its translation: CASSENGRDEQYF.

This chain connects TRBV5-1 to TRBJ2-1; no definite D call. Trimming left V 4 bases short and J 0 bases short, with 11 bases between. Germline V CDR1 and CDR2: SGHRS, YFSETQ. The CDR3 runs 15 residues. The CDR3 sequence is CASSDTRSSYNEQFF. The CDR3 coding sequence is TGCGCCAGCAGCGACACTCGAAGCTCCTACAATGAGCAGTTCTTC. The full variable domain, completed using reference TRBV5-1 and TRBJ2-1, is KAGVTQTPRYLIKTRGQQVTLSCSPISGHRSVSWYQQTPGQGLQFLFEYFSETQRNKGNFPGRFSGRQFSNSRSEMNVSTLELGDSALYLCASSDTRSSYNEQFFGPGTRLTVL.

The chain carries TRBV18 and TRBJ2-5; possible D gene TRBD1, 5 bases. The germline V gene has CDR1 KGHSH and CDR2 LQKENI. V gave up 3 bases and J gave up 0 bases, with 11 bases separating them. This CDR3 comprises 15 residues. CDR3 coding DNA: TGTGCCAGCTCACCTCTCGGACATAACCAAGAGACCCAGTACTTC. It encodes CASSPLGHNQETQYF.

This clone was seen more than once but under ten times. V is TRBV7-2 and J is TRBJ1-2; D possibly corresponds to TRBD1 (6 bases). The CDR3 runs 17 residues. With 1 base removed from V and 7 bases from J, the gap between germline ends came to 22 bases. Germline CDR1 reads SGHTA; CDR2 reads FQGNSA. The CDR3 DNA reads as TGTGCCAGCAGCTTAGTCGTCCAGGGGCGGTCACGAGTTGGCTACACCTTC. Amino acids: CASSLVVQGRSRVGYTF.

CDR3 residues: CASSFSRGSTEAFF. DNA for the CDR3: TGCGCCAGCAGCTTCAGCAGGGGGAGCACTGAAGCTTTCTTT. V and J are TRBV5-1 and TRBJ1-1; 7 bases agree with TRBD1. Trimming cost V 2 bases and J 4 bases; bases outside gene matches: 5. The CDR3 contains 14 residues. Looked up from germline, CDR1 is SGHRS and CDR2 is YFSETQ. Variable domain in full (rest from reference TRBV5-1 and TRBJ1-1): KAGVTQTPRYLIKTRGQQVTLSCSPISGHRSVSWYQQTPGQGLQFLFEYFSETQRNKGNFPGRFSGRQFSNSRSEMNVSTLELGDSALYLCASSFSRGSTEAFFGQGTRLTVV.

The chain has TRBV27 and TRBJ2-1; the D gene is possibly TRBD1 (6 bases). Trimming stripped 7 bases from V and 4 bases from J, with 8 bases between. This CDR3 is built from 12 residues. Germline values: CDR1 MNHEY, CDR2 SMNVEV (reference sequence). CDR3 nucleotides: TGTGCCAGCACCACAGGGTACAATGAGCAGTTCTTC. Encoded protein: CASTTGYNEQFF.

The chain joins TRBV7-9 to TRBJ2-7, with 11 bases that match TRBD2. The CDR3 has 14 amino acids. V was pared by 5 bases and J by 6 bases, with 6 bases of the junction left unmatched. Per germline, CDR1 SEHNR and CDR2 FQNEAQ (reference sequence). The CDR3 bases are TGTGCCAGCAGCCATCCCGGGACTAGCGGCGAGCAGTACTTC. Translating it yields CASSHPGTSGEQYF.

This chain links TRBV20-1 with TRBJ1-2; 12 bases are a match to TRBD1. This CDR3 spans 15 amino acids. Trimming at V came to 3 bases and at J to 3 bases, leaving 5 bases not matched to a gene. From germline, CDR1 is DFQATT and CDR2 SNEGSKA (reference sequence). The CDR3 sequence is CSASSGTGGDYGYTF. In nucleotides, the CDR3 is TGCAGTGCTAGTTCCGGGACAGGGGGCGACTATGGCTACACCTTC.

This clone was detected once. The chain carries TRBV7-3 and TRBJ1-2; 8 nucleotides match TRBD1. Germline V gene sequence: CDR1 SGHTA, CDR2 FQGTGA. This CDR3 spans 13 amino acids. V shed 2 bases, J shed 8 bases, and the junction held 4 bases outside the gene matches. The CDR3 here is CASSLQGARGYTF. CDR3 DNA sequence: TGTGCCAGCAGCTTACAGGGGGCGCGGGGCTACACCTTC.

CDR3 nucleotides: TGTGCCAGCTCACCAGACAGCCCTAACTATGGCTACACCTTC. It is translated as CASSPDSPNYGYTF. The genes are TRBV18 and TRBJ1-2, with D possibly being TRBD1 (5 bases). The CDR3 extends over 14 amino acids. Trimming removed 2 bases from V and 0 bases from J, with 7 bases in between. The germline V gene encodes CDR1 KGHSH and CDR2 LQKENI.

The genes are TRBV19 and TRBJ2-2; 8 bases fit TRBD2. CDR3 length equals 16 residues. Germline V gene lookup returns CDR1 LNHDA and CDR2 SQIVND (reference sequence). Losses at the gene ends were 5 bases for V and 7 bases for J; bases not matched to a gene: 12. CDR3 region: CASSPPEAGVYGELFF. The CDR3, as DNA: TGTGCCAGTAGTCCCCCAGAAGCGGGAGTATACGGGGAGCTGTTTTTT.

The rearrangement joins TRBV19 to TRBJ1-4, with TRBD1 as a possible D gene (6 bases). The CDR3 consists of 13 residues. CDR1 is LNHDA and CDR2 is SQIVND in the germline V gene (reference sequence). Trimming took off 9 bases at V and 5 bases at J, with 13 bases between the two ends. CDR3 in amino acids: CASANTGNEKLFF. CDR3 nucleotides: TGTGCCAGCGCCAATACAGGGAATGAAAAACTGTTTTTT.

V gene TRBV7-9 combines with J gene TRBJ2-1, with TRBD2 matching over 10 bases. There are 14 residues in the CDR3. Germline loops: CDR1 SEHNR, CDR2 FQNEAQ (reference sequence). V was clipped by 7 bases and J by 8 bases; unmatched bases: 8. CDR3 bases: TGTGCCAGCACCCCGTTAGCGGGAGGCTATGAGCAGTTCTTC. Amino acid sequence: CASTPLAGGYEQFF.

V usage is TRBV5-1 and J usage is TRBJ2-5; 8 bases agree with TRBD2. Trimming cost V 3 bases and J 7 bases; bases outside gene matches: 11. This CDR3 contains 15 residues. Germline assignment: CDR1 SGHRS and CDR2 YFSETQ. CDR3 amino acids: CASSSLAGPGGTQYF. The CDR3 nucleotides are TGCGCCAGCAGCTCGTTAGCGGGACCAGGTGGGACCCAGTACTTC. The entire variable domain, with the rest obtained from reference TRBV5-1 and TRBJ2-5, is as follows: KAGVTQTPRYLIKTRGQQVTLSCSPISGHRSVSWYQQTPGQGLQFLFEYFSETQRNKGNFPGRFSGRQFSNSRSEMNVSTLELGDSALYLCASSSLAGPGGTQYFGPGTRLLVL.

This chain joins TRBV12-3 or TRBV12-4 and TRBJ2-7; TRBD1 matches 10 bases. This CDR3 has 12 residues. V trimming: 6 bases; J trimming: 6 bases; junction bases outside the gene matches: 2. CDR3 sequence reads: CASRRDRGEQYF. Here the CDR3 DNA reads TGTGCCAGCAGACGGGACAGGGGCGAGCAGTACTTC.

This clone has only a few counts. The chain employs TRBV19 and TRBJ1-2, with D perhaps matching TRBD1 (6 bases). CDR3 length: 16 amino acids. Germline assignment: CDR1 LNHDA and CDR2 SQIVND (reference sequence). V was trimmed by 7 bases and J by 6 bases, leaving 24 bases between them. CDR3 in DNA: TGTGCCAGTACCTTCTTGGGAACAGGGATGGAGGATGGCTACACCTTC. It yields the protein CASTFLGTGMEDGYTF.

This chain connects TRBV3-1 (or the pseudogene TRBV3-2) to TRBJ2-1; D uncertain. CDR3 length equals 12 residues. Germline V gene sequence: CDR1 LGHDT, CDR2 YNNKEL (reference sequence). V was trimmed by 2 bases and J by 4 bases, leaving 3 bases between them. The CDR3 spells CASSQPYNEQFF. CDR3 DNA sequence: TGTGCCAGCAGCCAACCTTACAATGAGCAGTTCTTC.

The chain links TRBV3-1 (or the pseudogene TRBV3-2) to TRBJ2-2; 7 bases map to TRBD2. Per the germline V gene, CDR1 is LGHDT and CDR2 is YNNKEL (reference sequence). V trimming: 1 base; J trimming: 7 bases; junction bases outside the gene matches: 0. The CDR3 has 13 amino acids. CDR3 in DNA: TGTGCCAGCAGCCAAGGGACTAGCGGGGAGCTGTTTTTT. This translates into CASSQGTSGELFF.

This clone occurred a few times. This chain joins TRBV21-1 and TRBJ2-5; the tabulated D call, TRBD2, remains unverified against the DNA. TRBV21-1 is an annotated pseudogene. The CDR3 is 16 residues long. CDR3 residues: CASSKGVWGVRETQYF. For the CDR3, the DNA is TGTGCCAGCAGCAAAGGGGTCTGGGGGGTCCGGGAGACCCAGTACTTC.

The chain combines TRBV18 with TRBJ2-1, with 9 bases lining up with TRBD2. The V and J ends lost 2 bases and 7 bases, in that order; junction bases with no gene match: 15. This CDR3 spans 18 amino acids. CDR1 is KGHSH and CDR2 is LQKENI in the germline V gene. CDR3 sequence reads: CASSPSPPAGGPWNEQFF. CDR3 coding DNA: TGTGCCAGCTCACCATCACCTCCGGCGGGAGGGCCTTGGAATGAGCAGTTCTTC. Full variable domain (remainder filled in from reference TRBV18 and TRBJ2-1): NAGVMQNPRHLVRRRGQEARLRCSPMKGHSHVYWYRQLPEEGLKFMVYLQKENIIDESGMPKERFSAEFPKEGPSILRIQQVVRGDSAAYFCASSPSPPAGGPWNEQFFGPGTRLTVL.

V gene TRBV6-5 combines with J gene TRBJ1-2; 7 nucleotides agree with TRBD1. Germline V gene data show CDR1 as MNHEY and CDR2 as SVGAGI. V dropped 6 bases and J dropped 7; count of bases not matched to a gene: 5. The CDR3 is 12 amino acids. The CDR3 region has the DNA TGTGCCAGCAGCCTCTACAGGGGTGGCTACACCTTC. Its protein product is CASSLYRGGYTF.

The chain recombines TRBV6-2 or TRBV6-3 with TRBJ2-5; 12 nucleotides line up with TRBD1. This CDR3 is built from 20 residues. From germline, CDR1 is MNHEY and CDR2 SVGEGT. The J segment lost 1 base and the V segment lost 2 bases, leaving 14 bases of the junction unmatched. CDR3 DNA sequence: TGTGCCAGCAGTTACCCGACCGGGACAGGGGGCTTAGTGGCCCAAGAGACCCAGTACTTC. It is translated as CASSYPTGTGGLVAQETQYF.

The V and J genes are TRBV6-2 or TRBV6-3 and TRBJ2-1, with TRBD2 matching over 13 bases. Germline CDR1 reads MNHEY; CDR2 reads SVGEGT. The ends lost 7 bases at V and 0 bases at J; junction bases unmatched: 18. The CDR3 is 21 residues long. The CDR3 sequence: CASTPGLAGLSMIGSYNEQFF. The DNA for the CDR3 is TGTGCCAGCACCCCGGGACTAGCGGGGCTTTCCATGATCGGCTCCTACAATGAGCAGTTCTTC.

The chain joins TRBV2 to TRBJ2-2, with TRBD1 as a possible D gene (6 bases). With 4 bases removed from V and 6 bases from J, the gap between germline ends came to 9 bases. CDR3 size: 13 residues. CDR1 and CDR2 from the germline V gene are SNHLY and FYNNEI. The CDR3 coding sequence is TGTGCCAGCAGTGGTGGGGGCGCCGGGGAGCTGTTTTTT. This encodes CASSGGGAGELFF.

CDR3 nucleotide sequence: TGTGCCAGTAGTATAGATCGGAATAGCGGGAATGAGCAGTTCTTC. Amino acid sequence: CASSIDRNSGNEQFF. This chain joins TRBV19 and TRBJ2-1; TRBD2 matches at 7 bases. The CDR3 totals 15 residues. Trimming cost V 0 bases and J 7 bases; bases outside gene matches: 6. Germline-derived CDR1 and CDR2 are LNHDA and SQIVND (reference sequence).

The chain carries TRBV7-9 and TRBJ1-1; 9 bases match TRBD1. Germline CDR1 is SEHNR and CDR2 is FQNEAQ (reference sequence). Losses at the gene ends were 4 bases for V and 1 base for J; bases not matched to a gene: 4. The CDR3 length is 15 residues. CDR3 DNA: TGTGCCAGCAGCTGGGACAGGGAGGCGAACACTGAAGCTTTCTTT. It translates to CASSWDREANTEAFF.